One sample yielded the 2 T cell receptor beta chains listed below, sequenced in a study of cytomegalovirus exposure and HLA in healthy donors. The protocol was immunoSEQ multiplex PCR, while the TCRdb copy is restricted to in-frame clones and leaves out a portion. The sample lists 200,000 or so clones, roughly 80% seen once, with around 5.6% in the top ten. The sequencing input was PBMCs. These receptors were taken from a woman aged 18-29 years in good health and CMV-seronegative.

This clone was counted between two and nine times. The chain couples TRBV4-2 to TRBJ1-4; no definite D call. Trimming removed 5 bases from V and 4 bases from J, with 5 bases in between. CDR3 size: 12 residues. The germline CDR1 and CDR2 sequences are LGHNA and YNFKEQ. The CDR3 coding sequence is TGTGCCAGCAGCGGCAGTAATGAAAAACTGTTTTTT. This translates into CASSGSNEKLFF.

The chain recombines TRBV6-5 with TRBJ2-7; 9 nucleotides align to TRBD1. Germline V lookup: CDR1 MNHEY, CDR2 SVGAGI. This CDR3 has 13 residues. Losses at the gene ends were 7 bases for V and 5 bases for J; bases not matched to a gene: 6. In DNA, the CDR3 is TGTGCCAGCAAACGGGGACAGGGCGACGAGCAGTACTTC. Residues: CASKRGQGDEQYF.